This TCR beta chain was observed in a study of T cells in Graves' hyperthyroidism and ophthalmopathy. Researchers amplified the TCR beta CDR3 regions from RNA transcripts. HTBI primers drove first-round RT-PCR of the TCR CDR3. One entry per CDR3 protein, called by TCRdb with MiXCR from the multiplex PCR reads. This sample has some 500,000 distinct CDR3 sequences; around an eighth occur once, and the top ten carry over 15%. The ends lost 7 bases at V and 6 bases at J; junction bases unmatched: 9. Germline CDR1 reads SGDLS; CDR2 reads YYNGEE. The CDR3 is 14 amino acids. V usage is TRBV9 and J usage is TRBJ1-5, with 8 bases that match TRBD1. Input material: blood. The clonotype comes from a woman between 18 and 29 years old with Graves' hyperthyroidism. The CDR3 region has the DNA TGTGCCAGCGGCAAAGGACAGGGACGTCAGCCCCAGCATTTT. It codes for CASGKGQGRQPQHF.